A single sample is the source of the 4 T cell receptor beta chains below, sequenced in a study of blood T cell repertoires in COVID-19 (dated by TCRdb to 2020 to 2022). The library was produced with the immunoSEQ multiplex PCR assay. Sourced from immuneACCESS, this table was stored by TCRdb with only in-frame sequences that have V and J called. A share of the clones is absent; for the studies checked, an unresolved V gene accounts for under half, and the remainder has no known explanation. The sample table shows 250,000 to 300,000 clones, and nearly 90% are seen once. Clones ranked in the top ten supply approximately 2.9% of the sample. The sequenced material came from PBMCs or T cells enriched from blood (not recorded which). These receptors all stem from a woman between 50 and 59 years old who had been exposed to COVID-19.

The rearrangement joins TRBV6-1 to TRBJ1-2; D may be TRBD1 (6 bases). The germline V gene encodes CDR1 MNHNS and CDR2 SASEGT. The CDR3 extends over 15 amino acids. The germline V and J ends were trimmed by 0 bases and 4 bases, with 12 bases remaining between them. The chain's CDR3 is CASSEAGRGGYGYTF. DNA of the CDR3: TGTGCCAGCAGTGAAGCTGGGAGAGGGGGCTATGGCTACACCTTC.

J is TRBJ2-5 and V is TRBV6-1; no definite D call. This CDR3 has 13 amino acids. Germline lookup yields CDR1 MNHNS and CDR2 SASEGT. Trimming shortened V by 2 bases and J by 4 bases, and 8 bases separated the two germline ends. CDR3 in DNA: TGTGCCAGCAGTGAAATATGGAGAGAGACCCAGTACTTC. Translation: CASSEIWRETQYF.

The chain recombines TRBV30 with TRBJ1-1, with 7 bases lining up with TRBD1. V trimming: 6 bases; J trimming: 4 bases; junction bases outside the gene matches: 2. In germline, CDR1 is GTSNPN, CDR2 SVGIG (reference sequence). The CDR3 is 11 residues long. The CDR3 protein is CACDRVTEAFF. The CDR3 coding sequence is TGTGCCTGTGACAGGGTCACTGAAGCTTTCTTT.

This clone was recorded once. The gene calls are TRBV19 and TRBJ1-1; D perhaps matches TRBD1 (5 bases). V was clipped by 5 bases and J by 1 base, with 11 bases between them. This CDR3 is 14 amino acids long. The germline V gene encodes CDR1 LNHDA and CDR2 SQIVND (reference sequence). This chain's CDR3 is CASSHGGGNTEAFF. Here the CDR3 DNA reads TGTGCCAGTAGTCACGGGGGGGGGAACACTGAAGCTTTCTTT.